These T cell receptor beta chains were read from a single sample in a study of PD-L1 blockade in urothelial cancer. Profiled with immunoSEQ multiplex PCR; TCRdb holds only in-frame clones, not every one. Here the sample spans approximately 94,000 clones, around 87% being singletons. The sequencing used PBMCs, collected around atezolizumab (anti-PD-L1) treatment. The origin of the receptors is a man in his sixties with urothelial cancer. The CDR3 runs from the conserved cysteine through the conserved F or W. The order of the fields is CDR3 protein, CDR3 DNA, J gene, clone size, V gene, D gene. The D gene is left open where the match is weak. Clone size, where shown, is once, few, many, or a class for clones that have expanded.

CASSLGTDNQPQHF	TGTGCCAGCAGCTTGGGTACAGACAATCAGCCCCAGCATTTT	TRBJ1-5	NA	TRBV5-4	NA
CASIPSGGWGYTF	TGTGCCAGCATCCCCTCAGGGGGTTGGGGCTACACCTTC	TRBJ1-2	NA	TRBV6-5	TRBD1
CASSLGPSPGTEAFF	TGTGCCAGCAGCTTGGGGCCTTCCCCGGGCACTGAAGCTTTCTTT	TRBJ1-1	once	TRBV5-4	NA
CASSLAVGGSYGYTF	TGTGCCAGCAGTTTGGCGGTCGGGGGGTCCTATGGCTACACCTTC	TRBJ1-2	NA	TRBV28	NA
CASSYSPGQGGNEQFF	TGTGCCAGCAGTTACTCTCCGGGACAGGGAGGCAATGAGCAGTTCTTC	TRBJ2-1	once	TRBV6-6	TRBD1
CASSRPGQGLYGYTF	TGTGCCAGCAGTCGTCCGGGACAGGGCCTCTATGGCTACACCTTC	TRBJ1-2	NA	TRBV28	TRBD1
CATSRDRVYNEQFF	TGTGCCACCAGCAGGGACAGGGTCTACAATGAGCAGTTCTTC	TRBJ2-1	NA	TRBV15	TRBD1
CTSSLPSGDNTGELFF	TGCACCAGCAGCCTCCCTAGCGGGGATAACACCGGGGAGCTGTTTTTT	TRBJ2-2	few	TRBV1	NA
CASSDSRNNQPQHF	TGTGCCAGCAGTGACAGCAGGAACAATCAGCCCCAGCATTTT	TRBJ1-5	NA	TRBV2	NA
CASSSGLAGGETQYF	TGTGCCAGCAGTTCGGGACTAGCGGGGGGAGAGACCCAGTACTTC	TRBJ2-5	NA	TRBV6-6	TRBD2
CASSVGVRGEETQYF	TGTGCCAGCAGCGTAGGTGTCAGGGGGGAGGAGACCCAGTACTTC	TRBJ2-5	once	TRBV9	NA
CASIIDRQGGTEAFF	TGTGCCAGCATTATTGACCGACAGGGTGGGACTGAAGCTTTCTTT	TRBJ1-1	NA	TRBV6-5	TRBD1
CASSGLAGGSYNEQFF	TGCGCCAGCAGTGGGCTAGCGGGAGGCTCCTACAATGAGCAGTTCTTC	TRBJ2-1	NA	TRBV5-1	TRBD2
CASSPGQGKVPAFF	TGCGCCAGCAGCCCGGGACAGGGGAAGGTACCAGCTTTCTTT	TRBJ1-1	NA	TRBV5-1	TRBD1
CASSLEGAWYNEQFF	TGTGCCAGCAGCTTAGAGGGGGCCTGGTACAATGAGCAGTTCTTC	TRBJ2-1	NA	TRBV7-6	TRBD1
CASSPRGTGVGGEQFF	TGTGCCAGCAGCCCCCGAGGGACAGGGGTTGGAGGTGAGCAGTTCTTC	TRBJ2-1	few	TRBV7-3	TRBD1
CASSVEGRGQGTQYF	TGTGCCAGCAGCGTAGAGGGCAGGGGGCAGGGTACGCAGTATTTT	TRBJ2-3	NA	TRBV9	TRBD1
CASSQGFGTSEFF	TGTGCCAGCAGCCAAGGATTCGGGACTAGCGAATTCTTC	TRBJ2-1	NA	TRBV14	TRBD2
CASSLAGPYEQYF	TGTGCCAGCAGCCTAGCGGGCCCCTACGAGCAGTACTTC	TRBJ2-7	NA	TRBV7-9	TRBD2
CASSDGGHGYNSPLHF	TGTGCCAGCAGTGATGGAGGGCATGGCTATAATTCACCCCTCCACTTT	TRBJ1-6	NA	TRBV6-1	NA
CASSLVGTRERPTDTQYF	TGTGCCAGCAGCTTAGTCGGGACTAGAGAACGGCCCACAGATACGCAGTATTTT	TRBJ2-3	NA	TRBV7-3	TRBD2
CASSLLAGGPSSEQYF	TGTGCCAGCTCACTCCTAGCGGGAGGGCCTTCAAGCGAGCAGTACTTC	TRBJ2-7	NA	TRBV18	TRBD2
CASSENLGTDQPQHF	TGTGCCAGCAGTGAAAATCTTGGGACTGATCAGCCCCAGCATTTT	TRBJ1-5	few	TRBV6-1	NA
CASSLERSSYEQYF	TGCGCCAGCAGCTTGGAACGGAGCTCCTACGAGCAGTACTTC	TRBJ2-7	once	TRBV5-1	NA
CASSLRGSNQPQHF	TGTGCCAGCAGTTTACGGGGAAGCAATCAGCCCCAGCATTTT	TRBJ1-5	few	TRBV28	NA
CASSQGAGGVYEQYF	TGCGCCAGCAGCCAAGGGGCAGGGGGCGTTTACGAGCAGTACTTC	TRBJ2-7	NA	TRBV4-3	TRBD1
CASSPGTGASGANVLTF	TGTGCCAGCAGCCCCGGGACAGGGGCCTCTGGGGCCAACGTCCTGACTTTC	TRBJ2-6	NA	TRBV5-6	TRBD1